This TCR beta chain stems from a study of tumor and adjacent non-tumor tissue in lung cancer. Study results and caveats: Higher tumor TCR diversity was associated with shorter survival. TCR diversity was significantly greater in tumor than normal lung tissue.

Points on this clonotype: The antigen is unknown.

Three rounds of nested PCR, following a modified ARM-PCR protocol, produced the TCRbeta library. MiXCR, run by TCRdb on the multiplex PCR reads, gives a single entry per CDR3 protein. This repertoire shows 85,000 to 100,000 distinct CDR3 sequences, approximately 65% found once; its top ten account for around 18%. The template was RNA from unsorted bulk tissue. Donors were chemotherapy-naive, newly diagnosed lung cancer surgical patients in China, August–November 2014. The sample was lung tumor tissue. This receptor was identified in a man aged 55-75 years with non-small cell lung cancer.

The CDR3 loop is CASSHEGTSAAAGELFF. The CDR3 DNA is TGCGCCAGCAGCCATGAGGGGACTAGCGCTGCCGCCGGGGAGCTGTTTTTT. The chain combines TRBV4-3 with TRBJ2-2, with 10 bases aligning to TRBD2. This CDR3 is built from 17 residues. The V gene end was trimmed by 3 bases and the J gene end by 6 bases; junction bases not matched to a gene: 10. Per germline, CDR1 LGHNA and CDR2 YSLEER.